Listed here are 9 T cell receptor beta chains from one sample, sequenced in a study of CD8+CD57+ T cells in acquired aplastic anemia (dated by TCRdb to the late 2010s). Patients chosen for sequencing had shown expansion of CD8+CD57+ cells by flow cytometry. The run used an Illumina HiSeq 2000. Genomic DNA was used as template for profiling of TCR beta VDJ combinations and CDR3 sequences. The public reads were reprocessed in TCRdb via fastp at Q25 and MiXCR, keeping in-frame beta chains. Entries are consolidated by CDR3 protein sequence, retaining the most common genes and DNA. Within this sample are a few hundred thousand distinct CDR3 sequences, with about half of them counted one time only. The ten most abundant clones make up just under 20% of the sample. Sample: sorted CD4+, CD8+, or CD8+CD57+ T cells (not recorded which) from PBMCs. These receptors were collected from a human donor with aplastic anemia.

There are a few counts of this clonotype. The V gene is TRBV20-1, the J gene TRBJ1-3; unclear D gene. The CDR3 is 19 residues long. With 2 bases removed from V and 0 bases from J, the gap between germline ends came to 23 bases. CDR1 is DFQATT, CDR2 SNEGSKA, per germline (reference sequence). This CDR3 reads CSARPPRQRPPYSGNTIYF. CDR3 nucleotide sequence: TGCAGTGCTAGACCCCCCAGGCAGAGGCCCCCATACTCTGGAAACACCATATATTTT.

The rearrangement uses TRBV7-9 and TRBJ2-1; possible D gene TRBD1, 6 bases. Between the trimmed V and J ends, which lost 5 bases and 10 bases, there was a span of 9 bases. Germline CDR1 and CDR2: SEHNR and FQNEAQ (reference sequence). The CDR3 runs to 11 residues. In nucleotides, the CDR3 is TGTGCCAGCAGCCCTGGACAGGAGCAGTTCTTC. Protein: CASSPGQEQFF.

This chain joins TRBV5-1 and TRBJ2-3; 8 bases are a match to TRBD1. Looked up from germline, CDR1 is SGHRS and CDR2 is YFSETQ. CDR3 size: 15 residues. J was trimmed by 1 base and V by 3 bases; bases with no gene match: 4. This CDR3 reads CASSSSGQGTDTQYF. The CDR3 DNA reads TGCGCCAGCAGCTCTTCGGGACAGGGCACAGATACGCAGTATTTT.

The chain combines TRBV4-1 with TRBJ2-5, with 11 bases lining up with TRBD2. In germline, CDR1 is MGHRA, CDR2 YSYEKL. The V gene end was trimmed by 4 bases and the J gene end by 5 bases; junction bases not matched to a gene: 15. This CDR3 has 18 amino acids. The CDR3 protein is CASSPEAVAGGRVETQYF. The DNA for the CDR3 is TGCGCCAGCAGCCCCGAGGCCGTAGCGGGGGGGCGGGTGGAGACCCAGTACTTC.

With respect to this clonotype: Germline and junction disagree at one end, which may indicate a read error. J is TRBJ1-5 and V is TRBV20-1; 7 bases are a match to TRBD1. Germline CDR1 and CDR2: DFQATT and SNEGSKA (reference sequence). CDR3 length equals 15 residues. CDR3 coding DNA: TGCAGTGTTAGAACAGGGGTGCCGGGCAATCAGCCCCAGCATTTT. This sequence encodes CSVRTGVPGNQPQHF.

The genes are TRBV15 and TRBJ1-2, with D tentatively TRBD1 (5 bases). The CDR3 is 13 amino acids. Trimming took off 3 bases at V and 4 bases at J, with 9 bases between the two ends. Per the germline V gene, CDR1 is LNHNV and CDR2 is YYDKDF (reference sequence). The CDR3 region is CATSSRQFYGYTF. The CDR3 nucleotides are TGTGCCACCAGCAGCAGACAGTTCTATGGCTACACCTTC.

About this clonotype: A much larger clone is a single base away; this may be a read error. The genes are TRBV7-9 and TRBJ1-6; D gene ambiguous. Germline V gene lookup returns CDR1 SEHNR and CDR2 FQNEAQ (reference sequence). V lost 9 bases and J 8 bases, leaving 23 bases between the germline ends. The CDR3 has 16 amino acids. The DNA for the CDR3 is TGTGCCAGGATTGCGGCGGGGAGGGAACTTCATTCACCCCTCCACTTT. Its protein product is CARIAAGRELHSPLHF.

Of note for this clonotype: Since a much larger clone is just one base distant, this may be a read error. This chain joins TRBV19 and TRBJ1-5; 7 bases map to TRBD1. In germline, CDR1 is LNHDA, CDR2 SQIVND (reference sequence). The CDR3 is 17 residues long. CDR3 in amino acids: CASSIRQTGDSNQPRHF. CDR3 DNA sequence: TGTGCCAGTAGTATTCGGCAAACAGGGGATAGCAATCAGCCCCGGCATTTT.

In its sample, this clonotype was seen many times. This sequence joins TRBV7-2 and TRBJ1-5, with D possibly matching TRBD1 (6 bases). Trimming shortened V by 5 bases and J by 0 bases, and 11 bases separated the two germline ends. Germline lookup yields CDR1 SGHTA and CDR2 FQGNSA. This CDR3 is built from 15 residues. This CDR3 is CASSVTGNSNQPQHF. Written as DNA, the CDR3 is TGTGCCAGCAGCGTAACAGGGAATAGCAATCAGCCCCAGCATTTT.